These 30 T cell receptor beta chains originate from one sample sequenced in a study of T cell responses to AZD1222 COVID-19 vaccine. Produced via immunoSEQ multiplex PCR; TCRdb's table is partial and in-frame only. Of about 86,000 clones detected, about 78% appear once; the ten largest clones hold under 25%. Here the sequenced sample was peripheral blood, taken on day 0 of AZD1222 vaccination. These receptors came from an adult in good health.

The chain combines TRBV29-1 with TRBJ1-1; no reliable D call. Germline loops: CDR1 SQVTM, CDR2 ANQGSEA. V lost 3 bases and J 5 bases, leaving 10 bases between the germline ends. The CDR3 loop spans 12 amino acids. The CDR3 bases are TGCAGCGTTGAGGGCCGCCGTACTGAAGCTTTCTTT. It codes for CSVEGRRTEAFF.

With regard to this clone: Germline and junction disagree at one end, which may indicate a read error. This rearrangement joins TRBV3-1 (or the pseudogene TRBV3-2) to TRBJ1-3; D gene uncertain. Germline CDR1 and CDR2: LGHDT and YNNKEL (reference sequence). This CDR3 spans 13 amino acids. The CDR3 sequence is CASSQDFGHTIYF. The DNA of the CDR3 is TGTGCCAGCAGCCAAGATTTTGGACACACCATATATTTT.

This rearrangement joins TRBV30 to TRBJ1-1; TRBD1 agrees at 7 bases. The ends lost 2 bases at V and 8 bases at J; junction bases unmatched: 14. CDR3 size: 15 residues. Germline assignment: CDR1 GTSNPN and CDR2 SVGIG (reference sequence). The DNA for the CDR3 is TGTGCCTGGAGTCCCCGGGCAGGGGGACGATTAGAAGCTTTCTTT. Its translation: CAWSPRAGGRLEAFF.

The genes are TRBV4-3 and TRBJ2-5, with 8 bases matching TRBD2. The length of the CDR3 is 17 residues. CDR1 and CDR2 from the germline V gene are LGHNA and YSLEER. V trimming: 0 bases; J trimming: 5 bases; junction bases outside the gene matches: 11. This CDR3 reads CASSQEPSGSVRETQYF. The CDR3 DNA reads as TGCGCCAGCAGCCAAGAACCGAGCGGGAGTGTACGGGAGACCCAGTACTTC.

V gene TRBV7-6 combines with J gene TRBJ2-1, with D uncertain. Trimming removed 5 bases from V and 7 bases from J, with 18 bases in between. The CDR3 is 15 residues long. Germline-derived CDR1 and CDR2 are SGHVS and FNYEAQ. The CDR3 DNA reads TGTGCCAGCAGCCTGCTTTGGGCCCCTCGGAATGAGCAGTTCTTC. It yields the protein CASSLLWAPRNEQFF. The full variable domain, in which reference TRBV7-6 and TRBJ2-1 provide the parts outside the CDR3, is GAGVSQSPRYKVTKRGQDVALRCDPISGHVSLYWYRQALGQGPEFLTYFNYEAQQDKSGLPNDRFSAERPEGSISTLTIQRTEQRDSAMYRCASSLLWAPRNEQFFGPGTRLTVL.

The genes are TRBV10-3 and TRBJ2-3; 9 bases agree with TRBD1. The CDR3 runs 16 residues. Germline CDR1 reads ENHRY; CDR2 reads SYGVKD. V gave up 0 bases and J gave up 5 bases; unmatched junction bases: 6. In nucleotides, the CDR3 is TGTGCCATCAGTGAGTCGGGACAGGGAGGGGGAGATACGCAGTATTTT. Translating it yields CAISESGQGGGDTQYF.

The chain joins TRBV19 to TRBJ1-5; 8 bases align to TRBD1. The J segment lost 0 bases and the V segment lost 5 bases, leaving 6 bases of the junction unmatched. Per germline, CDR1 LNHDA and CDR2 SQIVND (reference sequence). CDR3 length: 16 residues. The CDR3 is CASSSGGLYSNQPQHF. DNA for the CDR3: TGTGCCAGTAGTTCAGGGGGCCTATATAGCAATCAGCCCCAGCATTTT.

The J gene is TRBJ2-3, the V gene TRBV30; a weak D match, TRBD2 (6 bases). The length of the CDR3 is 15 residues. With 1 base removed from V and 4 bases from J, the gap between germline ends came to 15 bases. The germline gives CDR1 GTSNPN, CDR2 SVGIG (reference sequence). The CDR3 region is CAWSEYSGTADTQYF. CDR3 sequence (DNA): TGTGCCTGGAGTGAGTATAGCGGAACAGCAGATACGCAGTATTTT.

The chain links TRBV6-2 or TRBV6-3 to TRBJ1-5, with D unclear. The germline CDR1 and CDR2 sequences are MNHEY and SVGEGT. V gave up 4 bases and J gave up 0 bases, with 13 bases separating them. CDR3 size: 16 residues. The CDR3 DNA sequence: TGTGCCAGCAGTTCCTACAGCCGTCCTAGCAATCAGCCCCAGCATTTT. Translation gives CASSSYSRPSNQPQHF.

The DNA for the CDR3 is TGTGCCAGCTCACCTCAGGGGGCAGGAGGCTACACCTTC. The encoded protein is CASSPQGAGGYTF. This chain connects TRBV18 to TRBJ1-2; 8 bases map to TRBD1. The length of the CDR3 is 13 residues. Looked up from germline, CDR1 is KGHSH and CDR2 is LQKENI. V dropped 3 bases and J dropped 8; count of bases not matched to a gene: 5.

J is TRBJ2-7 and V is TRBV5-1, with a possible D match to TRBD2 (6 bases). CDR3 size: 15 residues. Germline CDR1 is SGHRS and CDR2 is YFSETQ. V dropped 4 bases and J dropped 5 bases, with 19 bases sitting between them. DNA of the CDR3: TGCGCCAGCAGCCCCCGGGACCCCGGGAGCCACGAGCAGTACTTC. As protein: CASSPRDPGSHEQYF.

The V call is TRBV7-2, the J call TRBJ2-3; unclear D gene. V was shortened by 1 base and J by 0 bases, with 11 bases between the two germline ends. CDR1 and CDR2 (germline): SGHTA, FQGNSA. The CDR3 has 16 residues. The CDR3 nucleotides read TGTGCCAGCAGCTTAGGAGCCGGAACTAGCACAGATACGCAGTATTTT. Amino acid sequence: CASSLGAGTSTDTQYF.

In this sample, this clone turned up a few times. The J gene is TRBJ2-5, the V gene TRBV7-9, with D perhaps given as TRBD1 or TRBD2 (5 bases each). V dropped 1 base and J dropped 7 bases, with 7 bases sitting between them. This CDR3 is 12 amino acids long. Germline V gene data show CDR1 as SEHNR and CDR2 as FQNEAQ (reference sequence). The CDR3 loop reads CASSLVGGTQYF. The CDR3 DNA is TGTGCCAGCAGCTTAGTTGGGGGGACCCAGTACTTC.

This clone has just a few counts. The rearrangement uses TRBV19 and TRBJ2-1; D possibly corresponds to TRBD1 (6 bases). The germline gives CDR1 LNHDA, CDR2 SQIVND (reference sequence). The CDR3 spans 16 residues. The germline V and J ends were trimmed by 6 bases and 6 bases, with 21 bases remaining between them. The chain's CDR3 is CASSWSTGDIGNEQFF. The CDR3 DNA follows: TGTGCCAGTAGCTGGTCGACAGGCGATATAGGCAATGAGCAGTTCTTC.

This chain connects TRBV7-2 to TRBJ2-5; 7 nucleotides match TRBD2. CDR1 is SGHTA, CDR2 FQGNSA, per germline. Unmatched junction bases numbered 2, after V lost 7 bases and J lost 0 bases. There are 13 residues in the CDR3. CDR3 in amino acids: CASTTSDQETQYF. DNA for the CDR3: TGTGCCAGCACTACTAGCGACCAAGAGACCCAGTACTTC.

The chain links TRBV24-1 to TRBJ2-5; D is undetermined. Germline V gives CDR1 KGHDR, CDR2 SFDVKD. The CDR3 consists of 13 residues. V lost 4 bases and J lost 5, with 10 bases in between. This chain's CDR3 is CATSDRYTETQYF. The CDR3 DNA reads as TGTGCCACCAGTGACCGCTATACGGAGACCCAGTACTTC.

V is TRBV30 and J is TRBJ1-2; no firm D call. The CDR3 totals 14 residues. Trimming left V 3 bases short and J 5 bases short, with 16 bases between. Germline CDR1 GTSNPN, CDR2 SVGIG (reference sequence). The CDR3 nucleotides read TGTGCCTGGAGGATAGGTCGGGGTGTTTATGGCTACACCTTC. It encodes CAWRIGRGVYGYTF.

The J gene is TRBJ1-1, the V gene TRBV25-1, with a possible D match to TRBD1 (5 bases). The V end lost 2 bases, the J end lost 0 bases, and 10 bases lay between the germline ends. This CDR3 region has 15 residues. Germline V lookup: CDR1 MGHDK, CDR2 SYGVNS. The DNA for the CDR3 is TGTGCCAGCAGTGAAACCGGGGCCGTGAACACTGAAGCTTTCTTT. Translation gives CASSETGAVNTEAFF.

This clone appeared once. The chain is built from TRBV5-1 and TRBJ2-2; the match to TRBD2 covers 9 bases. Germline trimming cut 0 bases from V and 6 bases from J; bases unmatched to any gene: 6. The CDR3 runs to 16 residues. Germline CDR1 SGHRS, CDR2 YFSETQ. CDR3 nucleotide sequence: TGCGCCAGCAGCTTGGAAGCGGGGGGAGGAGCCGGGGAGCTGTTTTTT. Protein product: CASSLEAGGGAGELFF.

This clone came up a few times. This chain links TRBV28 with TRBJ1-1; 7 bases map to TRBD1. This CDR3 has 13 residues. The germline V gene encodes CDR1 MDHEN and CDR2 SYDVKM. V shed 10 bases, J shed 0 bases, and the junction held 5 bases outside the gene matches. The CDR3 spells CATKGAMNTEAFF. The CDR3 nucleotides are TGTGCCACAAAGGGGGCCATGAACACTGAAGCTTTCTTT.

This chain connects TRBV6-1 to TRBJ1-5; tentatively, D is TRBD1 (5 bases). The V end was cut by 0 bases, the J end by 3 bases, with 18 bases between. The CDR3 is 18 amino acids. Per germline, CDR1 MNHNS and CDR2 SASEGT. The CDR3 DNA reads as TGTGCCAGCAGTGAAGCGCTTGTTGGGGGGGGAATCAATCAGCCCCAGCATTTT. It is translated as CASSEALVGGGINQPQHF.

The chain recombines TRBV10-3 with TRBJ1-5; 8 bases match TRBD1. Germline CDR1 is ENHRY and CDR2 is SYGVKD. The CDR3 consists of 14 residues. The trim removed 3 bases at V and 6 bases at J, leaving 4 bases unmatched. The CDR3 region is CAISDSGGGQPQHF. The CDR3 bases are TGTGCCATCAGTGACTCAGGGGGCGGTCAGCCCCAGCATTTT.

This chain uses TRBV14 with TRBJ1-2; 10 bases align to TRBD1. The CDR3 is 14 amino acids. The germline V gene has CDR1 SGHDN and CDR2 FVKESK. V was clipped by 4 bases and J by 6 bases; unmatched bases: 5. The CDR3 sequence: CASSPSGTGDGYTF. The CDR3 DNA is TGTGCCAGCAGCCCCTCCGGGACAGGGGATGGCTACACCTTC.

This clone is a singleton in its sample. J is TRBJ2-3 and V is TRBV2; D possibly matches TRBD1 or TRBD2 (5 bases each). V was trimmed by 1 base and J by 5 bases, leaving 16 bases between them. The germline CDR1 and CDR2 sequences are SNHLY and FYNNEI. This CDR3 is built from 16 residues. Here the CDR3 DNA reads TGTGCCAGCAGTGAAGACTGGACACGGACTTTAGATACGCAGTATTTT. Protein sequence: CASSEDWTRTLDTQYF.

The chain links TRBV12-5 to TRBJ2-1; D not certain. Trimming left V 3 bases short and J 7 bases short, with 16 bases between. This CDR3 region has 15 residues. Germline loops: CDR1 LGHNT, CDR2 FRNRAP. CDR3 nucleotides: TGTGCTAGTGGTTTCCAGACGTACAGTAGGAATGAGCAGTTCTTC. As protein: CASGFQTYSRNEQFF.

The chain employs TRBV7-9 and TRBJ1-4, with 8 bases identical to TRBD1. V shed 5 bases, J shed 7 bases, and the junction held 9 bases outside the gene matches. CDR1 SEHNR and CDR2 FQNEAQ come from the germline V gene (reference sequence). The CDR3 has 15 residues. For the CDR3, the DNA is TGTGCCAGCAGCGCCCGACAGGGGAAAGGTGAAAAACTGTTTTTT. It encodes CASSARQGKGEKLFF. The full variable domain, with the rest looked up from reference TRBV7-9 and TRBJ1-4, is DTGVSQNPRHKITKRGQNVTFRCDPISEHNRLYWYRQTLGQGPEFLTYFQNEAQLEKSRLLSDRFSAERPKGSFSTLEIQRTEQGDSAMYLCASSARQGKGEKLFFGSGTQLSVL.

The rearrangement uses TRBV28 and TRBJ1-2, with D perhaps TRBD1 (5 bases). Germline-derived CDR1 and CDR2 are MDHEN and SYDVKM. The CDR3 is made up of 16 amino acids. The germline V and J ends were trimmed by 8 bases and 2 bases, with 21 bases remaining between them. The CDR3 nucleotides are TGTGCCAGCGCCACGAGTGGGACGGGGGGAAACTATGGCTACACCTTC. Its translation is CASATSGTGGNYGYTF.

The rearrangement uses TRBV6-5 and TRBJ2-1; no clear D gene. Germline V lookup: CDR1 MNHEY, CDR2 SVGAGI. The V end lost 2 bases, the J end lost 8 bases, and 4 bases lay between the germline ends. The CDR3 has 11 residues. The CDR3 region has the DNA TGTGCCAGCAGTTACACCGATGAGCAGTTCTTC. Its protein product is CASSYTDEQFF.

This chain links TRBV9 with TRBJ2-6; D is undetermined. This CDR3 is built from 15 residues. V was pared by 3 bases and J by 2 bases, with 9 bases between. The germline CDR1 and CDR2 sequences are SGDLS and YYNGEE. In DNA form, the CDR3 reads TGTGCCAGCAGCGCGAGTGGGGCTGGGGCCAACGTCCTGACTTTC. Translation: CASSASGAGANVLTF.

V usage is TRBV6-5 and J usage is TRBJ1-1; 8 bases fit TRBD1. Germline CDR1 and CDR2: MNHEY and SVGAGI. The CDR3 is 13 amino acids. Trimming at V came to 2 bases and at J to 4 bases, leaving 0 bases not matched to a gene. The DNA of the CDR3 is TGTGCCAGCAGTTACGACAGGGGCACTGAAGCTTTCTTT. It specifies CASSYDRGTEAFF.